A selection of T cell receptor beta chains follows, all from one sample in a study of blood T cell repertoires in COVID-19. Sequenced by immunoSEQ multiplex PCR; TCRdb stores in-frame clones only, minus some. The table records tens of thousands of clones, around 86% of them present only once. Sequencing was carried out using peripheral blood. The receptors derive from an elderly woman with active or convalescent COVID-19. Each CDR3 is given without its conserved first and last residue. Each record gives: J gene, CDR3 length, V gene, CDR3 protein.

TRBJ1-2,12,TRBV6-5,ASSYTSGNYGYT
TRBJ2-3,15,TRBV9,ASSVGSTGESTDTQY
TRBJ1-2,11,TRBV19,ASSIEQFYGYT
TRBJ1-4,12,TRBV7-2,ASSPGTGNEKLF
TRBJ1-1,11,TRBV13,ASSLLVNTEAF
TRBJ1-1,14,TRBV2,ASRQGVIAENTEAF
TRBJ1-6,14,TRBV3-1/TRBV3-2,ASSPSGTLSNSPLH
TRBJ1-1,11,TRBV29-1,SVESFGGLGAF
TRBJ1-1,8,TRBV11-2,ASRSSAAF
TRBJ1-5,14,TRBV19,ASSIRRGQSNQPQH
TRBJ2-3,16,TRBV28,ATLSIPGHSFDSDTQY
TRBJ1-2,13,TRBV4-1,ASSQQPGQGFGYT
TRBJ2-1,12,TRBV7-9,ASSLVHLDNEQF
TRBJ2-7,14,TRBV6-1,ASSETSGGASYEQY
TRBJ1-2,11,TRBV12-3/TRBV12-4,ASSPGVFGGYT
TRBJ1-6,12,TRBV5-1,ASTVSGDNSPLH
TRBJ1-1,14,TRBV5-5,ASSLAGGRVNTEAF
TRBJ2-5,15,TRBV7-6,ASSSSWGGETIETQY
TRBJ2-5,14,TRBV3-1/TRBV3-2,ASSQRLAGGWETQY
TRBJ2-7,10,TRBV10-3,AISETGYEQY
TRBJ1-3,14,TRBV7-2,ASSAGGLNSGNTIY
TRBJ1-4,13,TRBV6-5,ASRNGGQIHEKLF
TRBJ2-1,16,TRBV19,ASSGEINLAEPYNEQF
TRBJ2-7,11,TRBV28,ASSPGQGYEQY
TRBJ2-5,13,TRBV27,ASRPGTGGRETQY
TRBJ2-7,11,TRBV6-1,ASSKAGTGQQY
TRBJ1-4,13,TRBV5-1,ASSLAGTVNEKLF
TRBJ2-3,12,TRBV19,ASNPLAGTDTQY
TRBJ2-1,16,TRBV24-1,ATSDPPGGGGSPNEQF
TRBJ2-3,15,TRBV7-9,ASSLAKRGVMSDTQY
TRBJ1-4,12,TRBV25-1,ASSRVATNEKLF